This T cell receptor beta chain was documented in a study of graft-versus-host responses after intestinal transplantation. Study-level results: Association was observed between peak circulating GvH clone levels and early post-transplant HvG declines.

As for this clone: Its antigen is as yet unknown.

Using immunoSEQ multiplex PCR, the repertoire was profiled, and TCRdb retains in-frame clones only, with some absent. The sample carries 130,000 or so clones, about 92% recorded once. The CDR3 is 14 residues long. Trimming at V came to 4 bases and at J to 9 bases, leaving 9 bases not matched to a gene. Germline assignment: CDR1 SGHTA and CDR2 FQGTGA. This chain links TRBV7-3 with TRBJ2-1, with 7 bases fitting TRBD1. This receptor was identified in a human donor who received an intestinal transplant. Sequencing was performed on unstimulated CD4+ T cells sorted from spleen or lymph node cells, taken before intestinal transplant. CDR3 sequence reads: CASSSLGQVTEQFF. In nucleotides, the CDR3 is TGTGCCAGCAGCTCTTTAGGACAGGTTACTGAGCAGTTCTTC.